The source of this T cell receptor (beta chain) is a study of spatial heterogeneity in lung cancer. Across the whole study: Beta-chain sequences were consistently detected more often than alpha-chain sequences. General observations from the study: Intratumoral expanded alpha and beta TCR counts were found to track tumor mutation counts.

V shed 3 bases, J shed 4 bases, and the junction held 2 bases outside the gene matches. The CDR3 has 14 amino acids. Germline loops: CDR1 SGHTA, CDR2 FQGNSA. Time point defined: sample taken at primary tumor resection. Tumor, nontumor lung or frozen PBMC supplied whole RNA that was sequenced unsorted. In its sample, this clonotype ranks as medium-sized. Its cognate antigen is unknown. MiXCR, applied by TCRdb to the 5' RACE reads, yields one record per CDR3 protein. The sample carries approximately 2,200 distinct CDR3 sequences, 14% to 15% recorded once. The V call is TRBV7-2, the J call TRBJ2-7; 11 bases fit TRBD2. The TCR comes from a male donor with early-stage non-small cell lung cancer. The sequences come from lung tumor tissue, collected at surgery. The CDR3 sequence is CASSFTSGGYEQYF. CDR3 nucleotides: TGTGCCAGCAGCTTTACTAGCGGGGGTTACGAGCAGTACTTC.